This is a list of T cell receptor beta chains from one sample in a study of shared clonotypes between healthy human individuals. Assay: immunoSEQ multiplex PCR; the TCRdb copy retains only in-frame clones and omits some. The sample lists roughly 2.2 million clones, approximately 93% seen once, with 0.35% to 0.5% in the top ten. Sequencing input: naive CD4+ T cells from PBMCs. The source of these receptors is a man younger than 35 in good health. Some clones in this sample may be carry-over from other donors' samples. The CDR3 runs from the conserved cysteine through the conserved F or W. The D gene is left open where the match is weak. Size tells how often a clone was seen (once, few, many) or the class of an expanded clone, and some rows leave it out.

V	D	size	J	CDR3	DNA
TRBV6-1	TRBD2	NA	TRBJ2-2	CASSDLSGRGTGELFF	TGTGCCAGCAGTGACCTTAGCGGGAGAGGCACCGGGGAGCTGTTTTTT
TRBV7-3	NA	NA	TRBJ2-2	CASSLTYVRANTGELFF	TGTGCCAGCAGCTTAACGTATGTCAGGGCGAACACCGGGGAGCTGTTTTTT
TRBV7-2	NA	NA	TRBJ1-5	CASSRQGSNQPQHF	TGTGCCAGCAGCCGTCAGGGTAGCAATCAGCCCCAGCATTTT
TRBV7-3	NA	NA	TRBJ2-7	CASSFGATGTERYF	TGTGCCAGCAGCTTCGGGGCCACCGGAACCGAGAGATACTTC
TRBV7-9	NA	NA	TRBJ2-2	CASSPGTRTGELFF	TGTGCCAGCAGCCCAGGGACCCGAACCGGGGAGCTGTTTTTT
TRBV28	NA	NA	TRBJ2-3	CASSPSRYDRPSSTDTQYF	TGTGCCAGCAGTCCTTCTCGTTACGACAGGCCCTCTAGCACAGATACGCAGTATTTT
TRBV19	NA	NA	TRBJ1-1	CAAGTRTGWTEAFF	TGTGCCGCCGGAACCAGGACGGGGTGGACTGAAGCTTTCTTT
TRBV10-3	TRBD1	NA	TRBJ2-7	CAISSDRGSYEQYF	TGTGCCATCAGTTCGGACAGGGGATCGTACGAGCAGTACTTC
TRBV11-3	NA	NA	TRBJ2-3	CASSLGEYTQYF	TGTGCCAGCAGCTTAGGGGAATATACGCAGTATTTT
TRBV4-1	NA	NA	TRBJ2-7	CASSQDPRTRYEQYF	TGCGCCAGCAGCCAAGATCCCCGGACCCGCTACGAGCAGTACTTC
TRBV29-1	TRBD2	NA	TRBJ2-5	CSGTSGRPPETQYF	TGCAGCGGGACTAGCGGGAGGCCGCCCGAGACCCAGTACTTC
TRBV7-8	TRBD2	NA	TRBJ2-7	CASSLVAGGRYEQYF	TGTGCCAGCAGCTTAGTAGCGGGAGGGAGATACGAGCAGTACTTC
TRBV28	NA	NA	TRBJ1-2	CASTSSGRPEDLRGYTF	TGTGCCAGCACCTCTTCGGGCCGGCCCGAAGATTTGCGTGGCTACACCTTC
TRBV5-1	NA	NA	TRBJ2-3	CASSLWGPIPTDTQYF	TGCGCCAGCAGCTTGTGGGGACCAATTCCCACAGATACGCAGTATTTT
TRBV7-2	TRBD1	NA	TRBJ2-1	CASSLRVRGYNEQFF	TGTGCCAGCAGCCTAAGGGTCAGGGGGTACAATGAGCAGTTCTTC
TRBV5-1	NA	NA	TRBJ2-7	CASSLDRESYEQYF	TGCGCCAGCAGCTTGGATAGGGAGTCCTACGAGCAGTACTTC
TRBV5-1	NA	NA	TRBJ1-4	CASSLEGQTNEKLFF	TGCGCCAGCAGCTTGGAAGGGCAGACTAATGAAAAACTGTTTTTT
TRBV30	NA	NA	TRBJ1-2	CAWIRTGKYAYGYTF	TGTGCCTGGATCAGAACAGGGAAGTACGCCTATGGCTACACCTTC
TRBV6-1	NA	NA	TRBJ1-5	CASSEWGGNPQPQHF	TGTGCCAGCAGTGAATGGGGAGGGAACCCCCAGCCCCAGCATTTT
TRBV7-8	NA	NA	TRBJ1-4	CASSQLADEKLFF	TGTGCCAGCAGTCAACTAGCGGATGAAAAACTGTTTTTT
TRBV27	NA	NA	TRBJ1-2	CASSLRAEYGYTF	TGTGCCAGCAGTTTAAGGGCGGAGTATGGCTACACCTTC
TRBV4-1	NA	NA	TRBJ2-7	CASRNEAADEQYF	TGCGCCAGCAGGAACGAGGCCGCGGACGAGCAGTACTTC
TRBV27	NA	NA	TRBJ2-7	CASSVQVGPYEQYF	TGTGCCAGCAGTGTACAGGTTGGGCCCTACGAGCAGTACTTC
TRBV6-6	NA	NA	TRBJ1-1	CASIAGGMNTEAFF	TGTGCCAGCATCGCGGGTGGGATGAACACTGAAGCTTTCTTT
TRBV19	TRBD1	NA	TRBJ1-2	CASSSGQDYGYTF	TGTGCCAGTAGTTCGGGACAGGACTATGGCTACACCTTC
TRBV5-1	TRBD2	once	TRBJ2-1	CASSLAHGTIGGDEQFF	TGCGCCAGCAGCTTGGCCCACGGGACTATAGGCGGGGATGAGCAGTTCTTC
TRBV28	TRBD1	NA	TRBJ1-1	CAIRGGTEAFF	TGTGCCATCAGGGGGGGCACTGAAGCTTTCTTT
TRBV10-3	TRBD2	NA	TRBJ2-2	CAISLTGTSGNTGELFF	TGTGCCATCAGTCTGACAGGGACTAGCGGGAACACCGGGGAGCTGTTTTTT